This T cell receptor (beta chain) was documented in a study of T cell repertoires in cytomegalovirus infection. Study findings and constraints: Across the ex vivo response, the dominant clonotypes were HLA-C-restricted CMV-specific TCR beta clonotypes.

The CDR3 runs to 14 residues. CDR1 MNHGY and CDR2 SAAAGT come from the germline V gene. The V segment lost 5 bases and the J segment 9 bases; nucleotides outside the gene matches: 8. On this clonotype: Its antigen remains unidentified.

TCRdb used MiXCR to reprocess the reads, holding one entry per CDR3 protein. The table has 310,000 or so distinct CDR3 sequences, 15% to 20% seen once. J is TRBJ1-5 and V is TRBV6-8, with TRBD1 identical over 9 bases. This receptor was identified in a human donor in good health (CMV status not recorded). Some clones in this sample may be carry-over from other donors' samples. Sequencing input: PBMCs. CDR3 loop: CASSTRQGVTPQHF. For the CDR3, the DNA is TGTGCCAGCAGTACACGACAGGGGGTTACGCCCCAGCATTTT.